This record concerns one T cell receptor beta chain sequence. In the original processing: Amplification of reference gene primers was used by the study to estimate nucleated cell counts. Clones were read by immunoSEQ multiplex PCR, and TCRdb kept only the in-frame ones, dropping some. Clone size and V and J calls were adopted from that table, with D and trimming inferred from the DNA. The repertoire holds roughly 250,000 clones, over 80% seen once, with under 2.5% in the top ten. The CDR3 totals 15 residues. Per germline, CDR1 SGHTA and CDR2 FQGTGA. Trimming stripped 2 bases from V and 0 bases from J, with 10 bases between. The entry originates in a study of blood T cell repertoires in COVID-19. About the research overall: Sites in the United States, Italy and Spain provided acute and convalescent COVID-19 samples.

The sequenced sample consisted of PBMCs or T cells enriched from blood (not recorded which). The clonotype was recovered from a woman aged 18 to 35 who had recovered from COVID-19. The chain combines TRBV7-3 with TRBJ1-2; D is ambiguous. The CDR3 reads CASSLGRETNYGYTF. DNA of the CDR3: TGTGCCAGCAGCTTAGGGAGGGAAACTAACTATGGCTACACCTTC.